The 24 T cell receptor beta chains reported below all come from one sample, sequenced in a study of blood T cell repertoires in COVID-19 (TCRdb year 2020). Library preparation used the immunoSEQ multiplex PCR assay. Sourced from immuneACCESS, this table was stored by TCRdb with only in-frame sequences that have V and J called. A share of the clones is absent; for the studies checked, an unresolved V gene accounts for under half, and the remainder has no known explanation. Here the sample has over 150,000 clones; roughly 85% occur a single time. The ten top clones hold 8.3% of the sample. Sequencing was performed on peripheral blood. The receptors originated from a woman aged 60 to 75 with COVID-19, enrolled during active disease.

The V call is TRBV5-1, the J call TRBJ2-1; D might be TRBD1 (5 bases). Germline V gene sequence: CDR1 SGHRS, CDR2 YFSETQ. There are 15 residues in the CDR3. V lost 7 bases and J 0 bases, leaving 14 bases between the germline ends. The chain's CDR3 is CASRTGLSSYNEQFF. CDR3 nucleotide sequence: TGCGCCAGCCGTACAGGCCTGAGCTCCTACAATGAGCAGTTCTTC.

Concerning this clone: Other DNA sequences within the sample encode an identical CDR3. The chain combines TRBV6-5 with TRBJ2-3; 7 positions agree with TRBD2. V dropped 6 bases and J dropped 4; count of bases not matched to a gene: 1. The CDR3 is made up of 12 amino acids. Germline CDR1 reads MNHEY; CDR2 reads SVGAGI. Here the CDR3 DNA reads TGTGCCAGCAGGGGGGGGGCAGATACGCAGTATTTT. Protein sequence: CASRGGADTQYF.

This chain joins TRBV28 and TRBJ1-4; D is possibly TRBD1 (6 bases). The V end was cut by 4 bases, the J end by 4 bases, with 16 bases between. CDR3 length equals 16 residues. The germline V gene has CDR1 MDHEN and CDR2 SYDVKM. The CDR3 DNA sequence: TGTGCCAGCAGTTCCCTCCGGGACACTTTTAATGAAAAACTGTTTTTT. Its protein is CASSSLRDTFNEKLFF. Variable domain in full (rest from reference TRBV28 and TRBJ1-4): DVKVTQSSRYLVKRTGEKVFLECVQDMDHENMFWYRQDPGLGLRLIYFSYDVKMKEKGDIPEGYSVSREKKERFSLILESASTNQTSMYLCASSSLRDTFNEKLFFGSGTQLSVL.

The chain recombines TRBV12-3 or TRBV12-4 with TRBJ1-5, with 9 bases matching TRBD1. V lost 7 bases to trimming and J lost 5 bases; unmatched junction nucleotides: 3. The CDR3 is 13 residues long. The chain's CDR3 is CASTRTGDQPQHF. In DNA, the CDR3 is TGTGCCAGCACCCGGACAGGGGATCAGCCCCAGCATTTT.

The gene calls are TRBV14 and TRBJ1-1; TRBD1 might be the D (5 bases). V was clipped by 5 bases and J by 9 bases, with 13 bases between them. CDR3 length equals 12 residues. Germline loops: CDR1 SGHDN, CDR2 FVKESK. The CDR3 region has the DNA TGTGCCAGCAGCAGAGCGGGGGTAAAAGCTTTCTTT. Residues: CASSRAGVKAFF.

This chain joins TRBV10-2 and TRBJ2-3, with 10 bases matching TRBD2. This CDR3 has 16 residues. V was pared by 7 bases and J by 6 bases, with 13 bases of the junction left unmatched. Germline CDR1 and CDR2: WSHSY and SAAADI. The CDR3 spells CASTESLAGAVDTQYF. CDR3 DNA: TGCGCCAGCACCGAGAGCCTAGCGGGAGCTGTGGATACGCAGTATTTT.

This clone was counted between two and nine times. The chain links TRBV6-5 to TRBJ2-3; TRBD1 aligns across 8 bases. In germline, CDR1 is MNHEY, CDR2 SVGAGI. The CDR3 runs to 16 residues. V was clipped by 2 bases and J by 1 base; unmatched bases: 5. The CDR3 DNA sequence: TGTGCCAGCAGTTACCCGGACAGGGACGGCACAGATACGCAGTATTTT. Translated: CASSYPDRDGTDTQYF.

This chain joins TRBV6-1 and TRBJ1-1; TRBD1 matches at 8 bases. Germline trimming cut 3 bases from V and 5 bases from J; bases unmatched to any gene: 2. The CDR3 is made up of 13 amino acids. Germline V CDR1 and CDR2: MNHNS, SASEGT. The CDR3 region has the DNA TGTGCCAGCAGTGACAGGGGGCGGACTGAAGCTTTCTTT. This translates into CASSDRGRTEAFF.

The chain has TRBV5-4 and TRBJ1-3, with 7 bases identical to TRBD1. CDR1 SGHNT and CDR2 YYREEE come from the germline V gene (reference sequence). The CDR3 has 14 residues. Unmatched junction bases numbered 2, after V lost 5 bases and J lost 0 bases. The CDR3 DNA sequence: TGTGCCAGCAGTTGGGACAGCTCTGGAAACACCATATATTTT. Protein: CASSWDSSGNTIYF.

About this clone itself: This sample also contains other DNA sequences that code for the same CDR3. The chain carries TRBV3-1 (or the pseudogene TRBV3-2) and TRBJ1-3, with D uncertain. This CDR3 spans 12 amino acids. Germline CDR1 LGHDT, CDR2 YNNKEL (reference sequence). The V gene lost 1 base and the J gene lost 4 bases, with 2 bases spanning the gap. Written as DNA, the CDR3 is TGTGCCAGCAGCCAAGCAGGAAACACCATATATTTT. It specifies CASSQAGNTIYF.

This chain uses TRBV4-1 with TRBJ1-5; D is unclear. Trimming pared 0 bases from V and 5 bases from J, leaving 11 bases between. CDR1 is MGHRA, CDR2 YSYEKL, per germline. The CDR3 is 15 amino acids. CDR3 nucleotides: TGCGCCAGCAGCCAAGAGCAGGTCGGCGATCAGCCCCAGCATTTT. Encoded protein: CASSQEQVGDQPQHF.

The J gene is TRBJ2-1, the V gene TRBV14; D might be TRBD1 (7 bases). Germline V gene data show CDR1 as SGHDN and CDR2 as FVKESK. The CDR3 contains 16 residues. The V end lost 2 bases, the J end lost 8 bases, and 19 bases lay between the germline ends. Here the CDR3 DNA reads TGTGCCAGCAGCCAATTCCGACAGGGCACGGGAGATGAGCAGTTCTTC. Amino acids: CASSQFRQGTGDEQFF.

The chain joins TRBV7-9 to TRBJ2-1; perhaps TRBD1 as D (5 bases). Trimming shortened V by 5 bases and J by 10 bases, and 15 bases separated the two germline ends. Germline V lookup: CDR1 SEHNR, CDR2 FQNEAQ (reference sequence). The CDR3 sequence is 13 residues long. The CDR3 spells CASSVQGGWEQFF. DNA for the CDR3: TGTGCCAGCAGCGTCCAGGGTGGATGGGAGCAGTTCTTC.

The genes are TRBV29-1 and TRBJ1-5; TRBD1 aligns across 9 bases. J gave up 3 bases and V 3 bases, and 3 bases lay outside the gene matches. CDR3 length: 14 amino acids. Germline V gene lookup returns CDR1 SQVTM and CDR2 ANQGSEA. This chain's CDR3 is CSVDTGGNNQPQHF. The CDR3 coding sequence is TGCAGCGTTGATACAGGGGGCAACAATCAGCCCCAGCATTTT.

This chain uses TRBV2 with TRBJ1-1; D unresolved. The germline gives CDR1 SNHLY, CDR2 FYNNEI. The CDR3 covers 14 residues. The V end lost 3 bases, the J end lost 0 bases, and 8 bases lay between the germline ends. The chain's CDR3 is CASSDNRVNTEAFF. CDR3 bases: TGTGCCAGCAGTGATAACCGGGTGAACACTGAAGCTTTCTTT.

The chain links TRBV30 to TRBJ1-1; D unresolved. Trimming pared 4 bases from V and 7 bases from J, leaving 13 bases between. The CDR3 sequence is 12 residues long. Germline loops: CDR1 GTSNPN, CDR2 SVGIG (reference sequence). In nucleotides, the CDR3 is TGTGCCTGGAATCCGGGGATGGGTGAAGCTTTCTTT. As protein: CAWNPGMGEAFF.

V is TRBV9 and J is TRBJ2-1; D is possibly TRBD1 (6 bases). Trimming cost V 5 bases and J 2 bases, with 14 bases left between them. Germline CDR1 reads SGDLS; CDR2 reads YYNGEE. The CDR3 extends over 15 amino acids. The CDR3: CASSFRGPPYNEQFF. CDR3 in DNA: TGTGCCAGCAGTTTCAGGGGCCCCCCCTACAATGAGCAGTTCTTC. The full variable domain, completed using reference TRBV9 and TRBJ2-1, is DSGVTQTPKHLITATGQRVTLRCSPRSGDLSVYWYQQSLDQGLQFLIQYYNGEERAKGNILERFSAQQFPDLHSELNLSSLELGDSALYFCASSFRGPPYNEQFFGPGTRLTVL.

The CDR3 DNA follows: TGTGCTAGTGCCTCCACAGGGGATGAGGGTCAGCCCCAGCATTTT. This encodes CASASTGDEGQPQHF. The chain couples TRBV12-5 to TRBJ1-5; 7 nucleotides agree with TRBD1. Trimming cost V 7 bases and J 6 bases; bases outside gene matches: 12. This CDR3 is built from 15 residues. Germline CDR1 and CDR2: LGHNT and FRNRAP.

This clone has more than one count but fewer than ten. The rearrangement uses TRBV18 and TRBJ2-1, with 9 positions matching TRBD1. The CDR3 loop spans 13 amino acids. Losses at the gene ends were 8 bases for V and 8 bases for J; bases not matched to a gene: 7. Germline V gene lookup returns CDR1 KGHSH and CDR2 LQKENI. In DNA form, the CDR3 reads TGTGCCAGCCGGACAGGGGAGAGGCATGAGCAGTTCTTC. Its translation: CASRTGERHEQFF. Full variable domain (rest looked up from reference TRBV18 and TRBJ2-1): NAGVMQNPRHLVRRRGQEARLRCSPMKGHSHVYWYRQLPEEGLKFMVYLQKENIIDESGMPKERFSAEFPKEGPSILRIQQVVRGDSAAYFCASRTGERHEQFFGPGTRLTVL.

The rearrangement joins TRBV5-1 to TRBJ1-2, with D possibly matching TRBD1 (5 bases). The CDR3 length is 11 residues. Germline loops: CDR1 SGHRS, CDR2 YFSETQ. V gave up 3 bases and J gave up 11 bases, with 11 bases separating them. CDR3 loop: CASSSGLFYTF. The CDR3 bases are TGCGCCAGCAGCTCGGGACTGTTTTACACCTTC.

V gene TRBV19 combines with J gene TRBJ2-1; D is possibly TRBD1 (5 bases). V shed 4 bases and J shed 4 bases, with 8 bases lying between them. The CDR3 has 13 amino acids. Germline-derived CDR1 and CDR2 are LNHDA and SQIVND (reference sequence). The CDR3 DNA reads TGTGCCAGTAGTAAGACAGAATACAATGAGCAGTTCTTC. Translation gives CASSKTEYNEQFF.

This chain connects TRBV14 to TRBJ2-7; perhaps TRBD2 as D (6 bases). The CDR3 is made up of 14 amino acids. The V end was cut by 1 base, the J end by 3 bases, with 10 bases between. Per germline, CDR1 SGHDN and CDR2 FVKESK. The CDR3 DNA follows: TGTGCCAGCAGCCAAGTTTTGGGGGGCTACGAGCAGTACTTC. Residues: CASSQVLGGYEQYF.

The V call is TRBV9, the J call TRBJ1-3; no firm D call. The CDR3 has 15 amino acids. Germline V gives CDR1 SGDLS, CDR2 YYNGEE. Between the trimmed V and J ends, which lost 0 bases and 2 bases, there was a span of 9 bases. CDR3 sequence: CASSVDPGTGNTIYF. DNA for the CDR3: TGTGCCAGCAGCGTAGATCCCGGGACTGGAAACACCATATATTTT.

This clone was recorded once. This chain uses TRBV9 with TRBJ1-4, with D uncertain. The V gene lost 3 bases and the J gene lost 7 bases, with 13 bases spanning the gap. CDR3 length: 14 residues. CDR1 SGDLS and CDR2 YYNGEE come from the germline V gene. CDR3 protein: CASSGTEGGEKLFF. The CDR3 region has the DNA TGTGCCAGCAGCGGTACGGAGGGAGGTGAAAAACTGTTTTTT.